A selection of T cell receptor beta chains follows, all from one sample in a study of T cells in Graves' hyperthyroidism and ophthalmopathy. TCRdb ran MiXCR on the multiplex PCR reads and lists one entry per CDR3 protein. The sample holds about 740,000 distinct CDR3 sequences; 12% to 15% are singletons and the top ten take approximately 10%. Sequenced input: blood. These receptors originate from a woman aged 18-29 years with Graves' hyperthyroidism. Each CDR3 is given with its conserved first and last residue. D genes are given only for firm matches. Part of the rows lack a size; the others show once, few, many or a class for expanded clones.

d_call	clone_size	v_call	j_call	cdr3_aa	cdr3_nt
TRBD1	NA	TRBV27	TRBJ1-5	CASSTGQGAPNQPQHF	TGTGCCAGCAGTACAGGACAGGGCGCCCCCAATCAGCCCCAGCATTTT
NA	NA	TRBV4-2	TRBJ1-1	CASTSRQIKNTEAFF	TGTGCCAGCACTTCAAGGCAGATAAAAAACACTGAAGCTTTCTTT
NA	NA	TRBV10-1	TRBJ1-1	CASMRRAAFF	TGCGCCAGCATGAGAAGGGCAGCTTTCTTT
NA	NA	TRBV4-1	TRBJ1-1	CASSKEDKQGTEAFF	TGCGCCAGCAGCAAAGAGGACAAACAGGGCACTGAAGCTTTCTTT
NA	many	TRBV30	TRBJ2-1	CAWSGTVNEQFF	TGTGCCTGGAGTGGGACAGTAAATGAGCAGTTCTTC
NA	NA	TRBV13	TRBJ2-7	CASSLGRTSYEQYF	TGTGCCAGCAGCTTAGGTAGGACTTCCTACGAGCAGTACTTC
TRBD1	many	TRBV6-5	TRBJ2-5	CASSYWGQGIEETQYF	TGTGCCAGCAGTTACTGGGGACAGGGGATCGAAGAGACCCAGTACTTC
NA	many	TRBV7-9	TRBJ1-4	CASSLLGDTNEKLFF	TGTGCCAGCAGCTTATTAGGGGACACTAATGAAAAACTGTTTTTT
NA	few	TRBV29-1	TRBJ2-1	CSVDAPKTYNEQFF	TGCAGCGTTGATGCCCCTAAAACCTACAATGAGCAGTTCTTC
NA	many	TRBV11-2	TRBJ1-1	CATHSNTEAFF	TGTGCCACCCATTCGAACACTGAAGCTTTCTTT
NA	many	TRBV29-1	TRBJ2-5	CSVVGGGRSGETQYF	TGCAGCGTTGTAGGGGGGGGCCGCAGCGGCGAGACCCAGTACTTC
TRBD2	NA	TRBV12-3/TRBV12-4	TRBJ2-3	CASSPLAGGRHTQYF	TGTGCCAGCAGTCCCCTGGCGGGAGGCCGTCATACGCAGTATTTT
NA	many	TRBV11-2	TRBJ1-1	CASRGGVQGKDLNTEAFF	TGTGCCAGCAGAGGGGGGGTGCAAGGGAAGGATCTGAACACTGAAGCTTTCTTT
NA	NA	TRBV18	TRBJ1-1	CASSFTQATNTEAFF	TGTGCCAGCTCATTCACACAGGCCACGAACACTGAAGCTTTCTTT
NA	many	TRBV28	TRBJ2-7	CASSPLAESYEQYF	TGTGCCAGCAGTCCTCTGGCGGAATCCTACGAGCAGTACTTC
TRBD2	NA	TRBV24-1	TRBJ2-2	CATNRAGVPGELFF	TGTGCCACCAATCGAGCGGGGGTGCCCGGGGAGCTGTTTTTT
NA	NA	TRBV11-1	TRBJ2-7	CASSFGGAELDEQYF	TGTGCCAGCAGCTTCGGAGGAGCCGAGTTGGACGAGCAGTACTTC
TRBD2	few	TRBV7-2	TRBJ2-7	CASSFPSGPGIYEQYF	TGTGCCAGCAGCTTCCCTAGCGGCCCTGGGATTTACGAGCAGTACTTC
NA	few	TRBV4-1	TRBJ1-6	CASSPKTPLRASNSPLHF	TGCGCCAGCAGCCCCAAGACCCCGCTCAGGGCCTCTAATTCACCCCTCCACTTT
NA	NA	TRBV13	TRBJ2-5	CASSLGGAWTETQYF	TGTGCCAGCAGCTTAGGGGGGGCGTGGACGGAGACCCAGTACTTC
TRBD1	many	TRBV12-3/TRBV12-4	TRBJ1-2	CASSRDSFGYTF	TGTGCCAGCAGTCGGGACAGCTTCGGCTACACCTTC
TRBD1	NA	TRBV11-2	TRBJ1-4	CASSSAGTANEKLFF	TGTGCCAGCAGCTCGGCCGGGACAGCAAATGAAAAACTGTTTTTT
TRBD1	few	TRBV30	TRBJ1-5	CAWTSRGDQPQHF	TGTGCCTGGACGTCCAGGGGGGATCAGCCCCAGCATTTT
NA	NA	TRBV9	TRBJ1-2	CASSVEGSGYYGYTF	TGTGCCAGCAGCGTGGAAGGTTCGGGGTACTATGGCTACACCTTC
TRBD2	few	TRBV20-1	TRBJ2-1	CSASPGGAGENNEQFF	TGCAGTGCTAGCCCCGGGGGGGCGGGAGAGAACAATGAGCAGTTCTTC
NA	many	TRBV13	TRBJ2-1	CASSLLAGANEQFF	TGTGCCAGCAGCTTATTGGCAGGGGCGAATGAGCAGTTCTTC
NA	few	TRBV30	TRBJ1-1	CAWGAQGRGVTEAFF	TGTGCCTGGGGGGCACAGGGAAGAGGGGTCACTGAAGCTTTCTTT
NA	many	TRBV28	TRBJ2-7	CASRDRGTYYAGATPEQYF	TGTGCCAGCAGGGACAGAGGAACGTACTATGCTGGTGCTACCCCCGAGCAGTACTTC
NA	few	TRBV24-1	TRBJ1-5	CATSGRGGNQPQHF	TGTGCCACCAGTGGAAGAGGGGGAAATCAGCCCCAGCATTTT
NA	few	TRBV15	TRBJ2-1	CATSRDRLLSYNEQFF	TGTGCCACCAGCAGAGATCGCCTACTTTCCTACAATGAGCAGTTCTTC
TRBD1	few	TRBV29-1	TRBJ2-7	CSVVGAGTGRNEQYF	TGCAGCGTTGTGGGGGCCGGGACAGGGCGAAACGAGCAGTACTTC
NA	NA	TRBV27	TRBJ1-1	CASSLSRSAYTEAFF	TGTGCCAGCAGTTTATCTCGGTCGGCATACACTGAAGCTTTCTTT
NA	few	TRBV13	TRBJ1-2	CASSLFGGADGYTF	TGTGCCAGCAGCTTGTTCGGGGGCGCGGATGGCTACACCTTC
NA	NA	TRBV12-3/TRBV12-4	TRBJ1-3	CASTYRGNTIYF	TGTGCCAGCACCTACCGCGGAAACACCATATATTTT
NA	many	TRBV12-3/TRBV12-4	TRBJ1-1	CASSLAPGGSTEAFF	TGTGCCAGCAGTTTAGCGCCGGGGGGTAGCACTGAAGCTTTCTTT
NA	many	TRBV11-3	TRBJ2-3	CASSLDHGGDRVTNTQYF	TGTGCCAGCAGCTTAGATCACGGGGGGGACAGGGTGACGAATACGCAGTATTTT
NA	few	TRBV6-1	TRBJ2-7	CASSAYKGGGEQYF	TGTGCCAGCAGTGCTTATAAGGGAGGGGGCGAGCAGTACTTC
TRBD2	few	TRBV7-9	TRBJ2-7	CASSLMASGHYEQYF	TGTGCCAGCAGCTTAATGGCTAGCGGGCACTACGAGCAGTACTTC
NA	NA	TRBV29-1	TRBJ2-1	CGASYNEQFF	TGCGGCGCCTCCTACAATGAGCAGTTCTTC
NA	few	TRBV15	TRBJ2-5	CATSSRRGGTQYF	TGTGCCACCAGCTCACGGAGAGGGGGGACCCAGTACTTC
NA	NA	TRBV6-9	TRBJ2-2	CASTSQYTGELFF	TGTGCCAGCACTTCTCAGTACACCGGGGAGCTGTTTTTT
TRBD2	NA	TRBV28	TRBJ2-7	CASSLTSGVGGAYEQYF	TGTGCCAGCAGTCTTACTAGCGGGGTGGGGGGAGCCTACGAGCAGTACTTC
NA	many	TRBV12-3/TRBV12-4	TRBJ2-7	CASSPGERYEQYF	TGTGCCAGCAGCCCCGGTGAACGGTACGAGCAGTACTTC
TRBD2	few	TRBV7-3	TRBJ2-1	CASSSYAGAGNNEQFF	TGTGCCAGCAGCTCTTATGCTGGAGCGGGGAACAATGAGCAGTTCTTC
NA	NA	TRBV27	TRBJ2-7	CASKLFRSPSYEQYF	TGTGCCAGCAAACTATTCAGGTCCCCCTCCTACGAGCAGTACTTC
NA	NA	TRBV19	TRBJ2-6	CASLAQGLLDSGANVLTF	TGTGCCAGCCTTGCCCAGGGGCTCCTAGACTCTGGGGCCAACGTCCTGACTTTC
NA	few	TRBV7-9	TRBJ2-7	CASSFNDEQYF	TGTGCCAGCAGCTTTAACGACGAGCAGTACTTC
TRBD1	many	TRBV28	TRBJ2-1	CASSFPHSGQGVRYEQFF	TGTGCCAGCAGTTTCCCCCATTCAGGGCAGGGGGTTAGGTATGAGCAGTTCTTC
NA	NA	TRBV5-5	TRBJ1-1	CASSLTVTEAFF	TGTGCCAGCAGCCTGACAGTCACTGAAGCTTTCTTT
TRBD2	few	TRBV2	TRBJ2-1	CAKTSGRSLGGGEQFF	TGTGCCAAGACTAGCGGGAGGTCCCTTGGGGGGGGTGAGCAGTTCTTC
NA	NA	TRBV15	TRBJ2-2	CATSVNLNTGELFF	TGTGCCACCAGCGTAAACTTGAACACCGGGGAGCTGTTTTTT
TRBD2	many	TRBV11-2	TRBJ2-2	CASIQSGRARGTGELFF	TGTGCCAGCATACAAAGCGGGAGGGCCCGGGGCACCGGGGAGCTGTTTTTT
TRBD2	NA	TRBV20-1	TRBJ2-7	CSARDLGRAGANYEQYF	TGCAGTGCTAGAGATTTAGGAAGGGCGGGAGCTAACTACGAGCAGTACTTC
TRBD1	few	TRBV7-2	TRBJ1-3	CASSLVGQGASGNTIYF	TGTGCCAGCAGCTTAGTGGGACAGGGGGCCTCTGGAAACACCATATATTTT